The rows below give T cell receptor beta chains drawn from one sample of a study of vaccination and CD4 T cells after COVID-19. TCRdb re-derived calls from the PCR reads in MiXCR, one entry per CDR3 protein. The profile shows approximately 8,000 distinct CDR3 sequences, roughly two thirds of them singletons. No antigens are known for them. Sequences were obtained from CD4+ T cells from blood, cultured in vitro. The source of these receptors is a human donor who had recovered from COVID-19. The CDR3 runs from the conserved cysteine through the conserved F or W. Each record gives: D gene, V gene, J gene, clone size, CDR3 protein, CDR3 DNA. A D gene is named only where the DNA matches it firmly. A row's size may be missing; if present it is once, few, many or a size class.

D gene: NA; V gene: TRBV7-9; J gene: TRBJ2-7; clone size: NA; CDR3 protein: CASSSSGTSYEQYF; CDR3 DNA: TGTGCCAGCAGCTCCTCGGGGACCTCCTACGAGCAGTACTTC
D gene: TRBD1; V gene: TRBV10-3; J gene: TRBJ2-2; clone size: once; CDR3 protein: CATRGTRGLTGELFF; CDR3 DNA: TGTGCCACCCGGGGGACCAGGGGGCTGACCGGGGAGCTGTTTTTT
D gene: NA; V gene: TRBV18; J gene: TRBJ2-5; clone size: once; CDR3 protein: CASSPRPGGGETQYF; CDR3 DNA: TGTGCCAGCTCCCCTCGACCCGGGGGTGGAGAGACCCAGTACTTC
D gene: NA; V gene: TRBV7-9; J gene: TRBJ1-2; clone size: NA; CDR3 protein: CASSALGGSF; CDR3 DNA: TGTGCCAGCAGCGCCTTGGGGGGATCCTTC
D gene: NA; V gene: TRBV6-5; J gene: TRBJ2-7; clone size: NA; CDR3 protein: CASSYSRFGAASSYEQYF; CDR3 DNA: TGTGCCAGCAGTTACTCGAGGTTTGGCGCGGCGAGCTCCTACGAGCAGTACTTC
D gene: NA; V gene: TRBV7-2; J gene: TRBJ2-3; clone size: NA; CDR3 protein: CASSLAPVSPTLTDTQYF; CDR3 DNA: TGTGCCAGCAGCTTAGCCCCTGTAAGTCCCACCCTTACAGATACGCAGTATTTT
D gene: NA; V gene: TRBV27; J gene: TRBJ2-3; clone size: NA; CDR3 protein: CASSFPGEKDTQYF; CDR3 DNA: TGTGCCAGCAGTTTCCCCGGGGAGAAAGATACGCAGTATTTT
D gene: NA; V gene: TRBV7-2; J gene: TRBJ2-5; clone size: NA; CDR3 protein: CASSTGGDLVTQYF; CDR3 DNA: TGTGCCAGCAGCACCGGCGGCGATCTAGTAACCCAGTACTTC
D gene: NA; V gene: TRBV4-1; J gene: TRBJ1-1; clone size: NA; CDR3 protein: CASSQETRGTEAFF; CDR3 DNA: TGCGCCAGCAGCCAAGAAACGCGGGGCACTGAAGCTTTCTTT
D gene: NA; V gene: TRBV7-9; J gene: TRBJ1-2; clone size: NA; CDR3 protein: CASRPQAHYGYTF; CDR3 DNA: TGTGCCAGTCGACCTCAGGCGCACTATGGCTACACCTTC
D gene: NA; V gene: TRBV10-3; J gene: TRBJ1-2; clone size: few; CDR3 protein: CAISESGQGGYTF; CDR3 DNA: TGTGCCATCAGTGAGAGTGGGCAGGGAGGCTACACCTTC
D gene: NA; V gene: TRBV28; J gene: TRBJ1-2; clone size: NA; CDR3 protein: CATGGGLGGYGYTF; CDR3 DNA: TGTGCCACCGGGGGGGGGTTGGGAGGCTATGGCTACACCTTC
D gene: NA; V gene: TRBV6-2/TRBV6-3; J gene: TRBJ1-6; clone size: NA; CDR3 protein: CASRVDSNSPLHF; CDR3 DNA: TGTGCCAGCAGGGTGGACAGCAATTCACCCCTCCACTTT